This T cell receptor (beta chain) comes out of a study of T cell clones after liver transplantation. Study-level background: Tolerance: complete withdrawal held at least one year, liver enzymes staying within twice normal. General observations from the study: Low donor cell numbers restricted donor-reactive repertoire measurement in two subjects.

Assay used: immunoSEQ multiplex PCR; TCRdb lists only in-frame clones, some missing. Of about 76,000 clones in the sample, roughly 80% are singletons; the top ten hold 2.5% to 3%. CD3+CD4+ and CD3+CD8+ cells were FACS-sorted from thawed unstimulated PBMCs. A remark on this clone: Its target is unknown.

Germline loops: CDR1 SGHAT, CDR2 FQNNGV. The CDR3 length is 16 residues. V dropped 5 bases and J dropped 3; count of bases not matched to a gene: 12. This material consisted of CD4+ T cells from blood, taken at the 22-month timepoint. This receptor was obtained from a human patient who received a liver transplant. The graft donor may be the source of some T cells. V usage is TRBV11-2 and J usage is TRBJ2-5; 7 positions match TRBD2. The CDR3 nucleotides are TGTGCCAGCAGCCACCGGGAGAGGGACTATAAAGAGACCCAGTACTTC. Its translation is CASSHRERDYKETQYF.